A single sample gave rise to the 8 T cell receptor beta chains below, sequenced in a study of T cells in localized non-small cell lung cancer. TCRdb keeps only in-frame clones here, not all; method: immunoSEQ multiplex PCR. Of approximately 52,000 clones in the sample, 70% to 80% were seen once. This sample comprised peripheral blood, obtained before any cancer treatment. The receptors derive from a man aged 40 to 75 with stage I squamous cell lung carcinoma.

This sequence joins TRBV9 and TRBJ1-5; 8 bases match TRBD1. Looked up from germline, CDR1 is SGDLS and CDR2 is YYNGEE. This CDR3 has 15 residues. V shed 3 bases and J 4 bases; nucleotides not matched to a gene: 6. The CDR3 protein is CASSAGQALNQPQHF. The CDR3 DNA is TGTGCCAGCAGCGCGGGACAGGCCTTAAATCAGCCCCAGCATTTT.

V and J are TRBV15 and TRBJ1-5; D not resolved. The CDR3 runs 17 residues. Germline-derived CDR1 and CDR2 are LNHNV and YYDKDF (reference sequence). V was cut by 1 base and J by 2 bases, with 15 bases left in between. DNA of the CDR3: TGTGCCACCAGCAGAGGACTTCTGGGCAATGGCAATCAGCCCCAGCATTTT. Encoded protein: CATSRGLLGNGNQPQHF.

The chain uses TRBV27 and TRBJ2-1, with D possibly matching TRBD2 (5 bases). Germline values: CDR1 MNHEY, CDR2 SMNVEV (reference sequence). The germline V and J ends were trimmed by 4 bases and 12 bases, with 28 bases remaining between them. The CDR3 has 17 amino acids. The CDR3 sequence: CASSSLGVRASRDWQFF. CDR3 in DNA: TGTGCCAGCAGTTCCCTTGGGGTTCGGGCTAGCCGGGATTGGCAGTTCTTC.

This clone was seen more than once but under ten times. This chain joins TRBV28 and TRBJ1-2, with 10 bases that match TRBD1. The CDR3 contains 14 residues. V was clipped by 4 bases and J by 4 bases; unmatched bases: 3. The V gene's germline CDR1 is MDHEN and CDR2 SYDVKM. The CDR3 nucleotides read TGTGCCAGCAGTTCAGGACAGGGGGTCTATGGCTACACCTTC. This sequence encodes CASSSGQGVYGYTF.

This clone has only one observation. The chain carries TRBV19 and TRBJ1-5; TRBD1 aligns across 7 bases. The CDR3 covers 13 residues. Germline V gene data show CDR1 as LNHDA and CDR2 as SQIVND (reference sequence). With V trimmed by 5 bases and J by 5 bases, 3 bases remained unmatched. CDR3 loop: CASSGDRDQPQHF. The CDR3, as DNA: TGTGCCAGTAGTGGAGACAGGGATCAGCCCCAGCATTTT.

A note on this clone: The germline gene is not matched at one end of the junction; a read error may be the cause. This rearrangement joins TRBV7-7 to TRBJ2-3, with 7 bases matching TRBD2. The length of the CDR3 is 14 residues. Germline CDR1 reads SSHAT; CDR2 reads FNYEAQ (reference sequence). Here the CDR3 DNA reads TGTGCTAGCAGTTCGAGCGGGGTCGGAGATACGCAGTATTTT. Its translation is CASSSSGVGDTQYF.

The V gene is TRBV28, the J gene TRBJ1-3, with 10 nucleotides matching TRBD1. With 6 bases clipped from V and 0 bases from J, the junction kept 2 bases outside the gene matches. The CDR3 runs 15 residues. Germline CDR1 MDHEN, CDR2 SYDVKM. CDR3 sequence reads: CASRGTGASGNTIYF. CDR3 DNA: TGTGCCAGCAGAGGGACAGGGGCCTCTGGAAACACCATATATTTT.

The V call is TRBV29-1, the J call TRBJ2-3; no definite D call. The CDR3 runs 12 residues. Germline CDR1 is SQVTM and CDR2 is ANQGSEA. V dropped 2 bases and J dropped 7 bases, with 10 bases sitting between them. CDR3 residues: CSVELDYNTQYF. CDR3 sequence (DNA): TGCAGCGTTGAATTGGATTACAATACGCAGTATTTT.